The following is a TCR beta chain sequence with its context. This entry is derived from a study of blood T cell repertoires in COVID-19. Overall study context: Whether acute or convalescent, the COVID-19 samples came from the United States, Italy and Spain. Nucleic acid was either cDNA or gDNA, and it came from T cells, B-cell-depleted T cells, or PBMCs.

Original processing notes: For nucleated cells, counts were estimated from reference gene primer amplification. Profiling relied on immunoSEQ multiplex PCR, and the TCRdb table lists in-frame clones only, not all of them. V and J calls and clone size are given by that table; D and trimming were obtained from the DNA. The sample contains roughly 200,000 clones, approximately 84% of which appear only once. Looked up from germline, CDR1 is MNHEY and CDR2 is SMNVEV (reference sequence). The V segment lost 5 bases and the J segment 2 bases; nucleotides outside the gene matches: 8. This CDR3 region has 15 residues.

The gene calls are TRBV27 and TRBJ2-7; 8 bases are a match to TRBD1. Material: peripheral blood. The receptor's source is a woman aged 70-85 years with active or convalescent COVID-19. The CDR3 here is CASSRDRSKTYEQYF. In nucleotides, the CDR3 is TGTGCCAGCAGTCGGGACAGGAGTAAAACCTACGAGCAGTACTTC.